These 10 T cell receptor beta chains came from one sample sequenced in a study of T-cell reconstitution after alpha-beta-depleted transplantation in children. The authors prepared the TCRbeta library with unique molecular identifiers. TCRdb analysed the PCR reads with MiXCR anew, one entry per CDR3 protein. The data show about 270,000 distinct CDR3 sequences, approximately 9.8% seen once. This specimen consisted of PBMCs from the stem cell graft donor, obtained from the stem cell graft. These receptors originate from a human donor who donated a stem cell graft to a child with SCID.

The chain joins TRBV12-3 or TRBV12-4 to TRBJ2-7; D gene unclear. V lost 3 bases and J lost 2, with 11 bases in between. CDR3 length equals 14 residues. The CDR3 sequence is CASSFRALPYEQYF. As DNA, the CDR3 is TGTGCCAGCAGTTTTAGGGCCCTACCCTACGAGCAGTACTTC.

Many counts were recorded for this clonotype. This rearrangement joins TRBV12-3 or TRBV12-4 to TRBJ2-1; D unresolved. This CDR3 has 11 residues. V lost 3 bases and J lost 6, with 3 bases in between. Here the CDR3 reads CASSFFNEQFF. In nucleotides, the CDR3 is TGTGCCAGCAGTTTTTTCAATGAGCAGTTCTTC.

This clonotype was found a few times. The gene calls are TRBV9 and TRBJ1-2, with D unclear. Between the trimmed V and J ends, which lost 1 base and 8 bases, there was a span of 21 bases. In germline, CDR1 is SGDLS, CDR2 YYNGEE. The CDR3 length is 16 residues. CDR3 DNA sequence: TGTGCCAGCAGCGTATTGGGAGGGCAAGGTTCCCAGGGCTACACCTTC. This encodes CASSVLGGQGSQGYTF.

This clonotype was observed at least ten times. The rearrangement links TRBV2 to TRBJ1-1; D is possibly TRBD1 (6 bases). The germline V gene has CDR1 SNHLY and CDR2 FYNNEI. This CDR3 has 14 amino acids. V lost 3 bases and J 0 bases, leaving 8 bases between the germline ends. CDR3 in DNA: TGTGCCAGCAGTGAGACAGGCGTGAACACTGAAGCTTTCTTT. This gives the protein CASSETGVNTEAFF.

This clonotype was seen repeatedly, ten times or more. The rearrangement links TRBV12-3 or TRBV12-4 to TRBJ2-3, with D hard to call. This CDR3 region has 14 residues. Trimming took off 3 bases at V and 2 bases at J, with 9 bases between the two ends. The CDR3 spells CASSLTGFTDTQYF. CDR3 bases: TGTGCCAGCAGTTTGACCGGATTCACAGATACGCAGTATTTT.

This clonotype was counted ten times or more. The V and J genes are TRBV20-1 and TRBJ2-1; 8 nucleotides agree with TRBD2. The CDR3 sequence is 13 residues long. Unmatched junction bases numbered 3, after V lost 5 bases and J lost 3 bases. Germline values: CDR1 DFQATT, CDR2 SNEGSKA (reference sequence). The CDR3 sequence is CSAPSGGYNEQFF. CDR3 DNA sequence: TGCAGTGCTCCGAGCGGGGGCTACAATGAGCAGTTCTTC.

The chain has TRBV5-1 and TRBJ2-2; weak D call: TRBD2 (5 bases). The CDR3 has 15 amino acids. Trimming shortened V by 5 bases and J by 2 bases, and 13 bases separated the two germline ends. Germline values: CDR1 SGHRS, CDR2 YFSETQ. The CDR3 region has the DNA TGCGCCAGCAGTGGAGGCCTATATAACACCGGGGAGCTGTTTTTT. Translated: CASSGGLYNTGELFF.

V gene TRBV29-1 combines with J gene TRBJ2-5; D gene uncertain. CDR1 is SQVTM, CDR2 ANQGSEA, per germline. The V and J ends lost 1 base and 2 bases respectively, with 8 bases between them. The CDR3 is made up of 13 amino acids. Here the CDR3 reads CSVEALQQETQYF. The CDR3 nucleotides read TGCAGCGTTGAAGCCTTACAGCAAGAGACCCAGTACTTC. The variable domain in full, with the rest retrieved from reference TRBV29-1 and TRBJ2-5, is SAVISQKPSRDICQRGTSLTIQCQVDSQVTMMFWYRQQPGQSLTLIATANQGSEATYESGFVIDKFPISRPNLTFSTLTVSNMSPEDSSIYLCSVEALQQETQYFGPGTRLLVL.

V is TRBV5-1 and J is TRBJ2-7; perhaps TRBD1 as D (7 bases). With 0 bases removed from V and 1 base from J, the gap between germline ends came to 17 bases. Germline CDR1 SGHRS, CDR2 YFSETQ. The CDR3 covers 17 residues. The CDR3 nucleotides are TGCGCCAGCAGCTTGGTCACAGGACAGGAGGGGTCCTACGAGCAGTACTTC. Translating it yields CASSLVTGQEGSYEQYF.

This rearrangement joins TRBV4-1 to TRBJ2-7, with 7 bases that match TRBD1. V shed 7 bases and J 5 bases; nucleotides not matched to a gene: 14. Germline V gene data show CDR1 as MGHRA and CDR2 as YSYEKL. The length of the CDR3 is 15 residues. The DNA of the CDR3 is TGCGCCAGCACCCCGGGGCAGGGGGTTTCCGACGAGCAGTACTTC. Protein: CASTPGQGVSDEQYF.